These 32 T cell receptor beta chains were all obtained from the same sample, sequenced in a study of CD8+ T cells in alopecia areata. The sample's treatment: oral pan-JAK inhibitor, 5-10 mg twice daily. Sequencing templates came from extracted RNA that was reverse transcribed into cDNA. Assay used: immunoSEQ multiplex PCR; TCRdb lists only in-frame clones, some missing. The sample shows about 160,000 clones, roughly 60% of them seen only once. The sample here was CD4+ T cells sorted from blood, taken at week 24, from a patient treated with tofacitinib. The receptor source for this set is a human donor with alopecia areata.

J is TRBJ1-2 and V is TRBV30; 9 bases agree with TRBD1. The CDR3 has 15 residues. Germline lookup yields CDR1 GTSNPN and CDR2 SVGIG (reference sequence). The trim removed 3 bases at V and 5 bases at J, leaving 10 bases unmatched. CDR3 residues: CAWRGTGGEGYGYTF. The CDR3, as DNA: TGTGCCTGGAGAGGAACAGGGGGCGAAGGGTATGGCTACACCTTC.

This clone has more than one count but fewer than ten. The chain employs TRBV19 and TRBJ1-1, with 9 positions matching TRBD1. Germline loops: CDR1 LNHDA, CDR2 SQIVND (reference sequence). Unmatched junction bases numbered 8, after V lost 0 bases and J lost 3 bases. The CDR3 is 17 amino acids. The CDR3: CASSIDPGQGSYTEAFF. CDR3 coding DNA: TGTGCCAGTAGTATAGATCCCGGACAGGGGTCGTACACTGAAGCTTTCTTT.

This clone was recorded at least ten times. V and J are TRBV7-3 and TRBJ2-1; D remains ambiguous. With 4 bases removed from V and 7 bases from J, the gap between germline ends came to 11 bases. Germline CDR1 reads SGHTA; CDR2 reads FQGTGA. The CDR3 is 13 amino acids. This CDR3 is CASSSLLGNEQFF. The DNA of the CDR3 is TGTGCCAGCAGCTCCCTCCTCGGAAATGAGCAGTTCTTC.

This clone came up a few times. V and J are TRBV15 and TRBJ1-6, with TRBD1 identical over 7 bases. The length of the CDR3 is 15 residues. Per germline, CDR1 LNHNV and CDR2 YYDKDF (reference sequence). The ends lost 0 bases at V and 5 bases at J; junction bases unmatched: 1. CDR3 coding DNA: TGTGCCACCAGCAGAGATGGACAGGATAATTCACCCCTCCACTTT. Translating gives CATSRDGQDNSPLHF.

V is TRBV30 and J is TRBJ1-1; a possible D gene is TRBD1 (6 bases). CDR3 size: 12 residues. Trimming took off 2 bases at V and 3 bases at J, with 7 bases between the two ends. Germline CDR1 is GTSNPN and CDR2 is SVGIG (reference sequence). This CDR3 is CAWSTGYTEAFF. The CDR3, as DNA: TGTGCCTGGAGTACAGGGTACACTGAAGCTTTCTTT.

The sample holds a few counts of this clone. The V gene is TRBV5-1, the J gene TRBJ2-3; 10 bases are shared with TRBD2. Trimming took 4 bases from V and 5 from J; bases not matched to a gene: 10. CDR3 length equals 16 residues. Germline V gene sequence: CDR1 SGHRS, CDR2 YFSETQ. This CDR3 reads CASSLSLAGARDTQYF. CDR3 DNA: TGCGCCAGCAGCCTAAGCCTAGCGGGGGCGCGAGATACGCAGTATTTT.

The chain recombines TRBV5-6 with TRBJ1-1; D gene unclear. Looked up from germline, CDR1 is SGHDT and CDR2 is YYEEEE. The germline V and J ends were trimmed by 0 bases and 14 bases, with 14 bases remaining between them. The CDR3 length is 12 residues. The CDR3 here is CASSLAGLAEFF. CDR3 nucleotides: TGTGCCAGCAGCTTGGCCGGTCTCGCAGAATTCTTT.

The CDR3 here is CASSESPKQYF. The CDR3 DNA sequence: TGTGCCAGCAGTGAGTCCCCAAAGCAGTACTTC. This chain joins TRBV2 and TRBJ2-5; D is undetermined. V was clipped by 3 bases and J by 11 bases, with 10 bases between them. The V gene's germline CDR1 is SNHLY and CDR2 FYNNEI. The CDR3 runs 11 residues.

This clone was observed once. The chain combines TRBV25-1 with TRBJ2-2, with D perhaps assigned TRBD1 or TRBD2 (5 bases each). This CDR3 has 14 residues. Per the germline V gene, CDR1 is MGHDK and CDR2 is SYGVNS. The V end was cut by 0 bases, the J end by 6 bases, with 8 bases between. CDR3 in DNA: TGTGCCAGCAGTGAATATAAGGGACCCGGGGAGCTGTTTTTT. Its translation is CASSEYKGPGELFF.

The J gene is TRBJ2-2, the V gene TRBV30, with D unclear. The CDR3 contains 13 residues. CDR1 GTSNPN and CDR2 SVGIG come from the germline V gene (reference sequence). The V end lost 2 bases, the J end lost 4 bases, and 8 bases lay between the germline ends. DNA of the CDR3: TGTGCCTGGAGTACAGAGTTCACCGGGGAGCTGTTTTTT. It codes for CAWSTEFTGELFF.

This chain links TRBV5-1 with TRBJ2-7, with D possibly being TRBD1 (6 bases). There are 13 residues in the CDR3. Germline lookup yields CDR1 SGHRS and CDR2 YFSETQ. V was shortened by 4 bases and J by 1 base, with 9 bases between the two germline ends. The CDR3 region has the DNA TGCGCCAGCAGCAAGGACAGTTCCTACGAGCAGTACTTC. It is translated as CASSKDSSYEQYF.

Only one count was recorded for this clone. V and J are TRBV2 and TRBJ2-1, with no clear D. V lost 7 bases and J 11 bases, leaving 15 bases between the germline ends. The CDR3 is 12 residues long. Germline CDR1 and CDR2: SNHLY and FYNNEI. CDR3 nucleotide sequence: TGTGCCAGCACCACCCAAACAAACCAGCAGTTCTTC. It yields the protein CASTTQTNQQFF.

V and J are TRBV5-1 and TRBJ2-7, with D unresolved. CDR1 and CDR2 (germline): SGHRS, YFSETQ. Trimming removed 2 bases from V and 0 bases from J, with 12 bases in between. The CDR3 contains 15 residues. CDR3 sequence reads: CASSLEAVSSYEQYF. CDR3 coding DNA: TGCGCCAGCAGCTTAGAGGCAGTTAGCTCCTACGAGCAGTACTTC. The complete variable domain, with remaining parts taken from reference TRBV5-1 and TRBJ2-7, reads KAGVTQTPRYLIKTRGQQVTLSCSPISGHRSVSWYQQTPGQGLQFLFEYFSETQRNKGNFPGRFSGRQFSNSRSEMNVSTLELGDSALYLCASSLEAVSSYEQYFGPGTRLTVT.

This clone was picked up a small number of times. V gene TRBV5-6 combines with J gene TRBJ1-2; no reliable D call. Germline V CDR1 and CDR2: SGHDT, YYEEEE. The CDR3 has 14 residues. V was shortened by 2 bases and J by 4 bases, with 12 bases between the two germline ends. CDR3 loop: CASSLWRQPYGYTF. CDR3 in DNA: TGTGCCAGCAGCTTATGGCGTCAGCCCTATGGCTACACCTTC.

This clone was seen more than once but under ten times. This chain connects TRBV4-1 to TRBJ1-4, with 7 bases aligning to TRBD1. Germline V gives CDR1 MGHRA, CDR2 YSYEKL. The CDR3 has 16 residues. Losses at the gene ends were 1 base for V and 6 bases for J; bases not matched to a gene: 8. The CDR3 reads CASSQVFDREHEKLFF. The DNA of the CDR3 is TGCGCCAGCAGCCAAGTGTTCGACAGGGAGCATGAAAAACTGTTTTTT.

The V gene is TRBV2, the J gene TRBJ2-1; TRBD1 matches at 11 bases. The CDR3 has 15 residues. The V and J ends lost 0 bases and 8 bases, in that order; junction bases with no gene match: 3. CDR1 and CDR2 (germline): SNHLY, FYNNEI. The CDR3 coding sequence is TGTGCCAGCAGTGAAGCGGGACAGGGGGTCGATGAGCAGTTCTTC. Translated, it gives CASSEAGQGVDEQFF.

The gene calls are TRBV7-9 and TRBJ2-1; D call uncertain. The CDR3 length is 16 residues. Germline V gene sequence: CDR1 SEHNR, CDR2 FQNEAQ (reference sequence). With 7 bases removed from V and 0 bases from J, the gap between germline ends came to 16 bases. CDR3 bases: TGTGCCAGCACACAACCTCGGATTAGCTCCTACAATGAGCAGTTCTTC. Amino acids: CASTQPRISSYNEQFF.

V usage is TRBV5-1 and J usage is TRBJ1-6; the D is unclear. V shed 4 bases and J shed 5 bases, with 7 bases lying between them. CDR1 and CDR2 (germline): SGHRS, YFSETQ. The CDR3 extends over 13 amino acids. CDR3 DNA: TGCGCCAGCAGCCTGACAAATAATTCACCCCTCCACTTT. This sequence encodes CASSLTNNSPLHF.

This clone was counted between two and nine times. The chain employs TRBV30 and TRBJ1-1; no clear D. The CDR3 loop spans 12 amino acids. The V gene's germline CDR1 is GTSNPN and CDR2 SVGIG (reference sequence). Trimming took 3 bases from V and 3 from J, leaving 8 bases between them. The CDR3 reads CAWRGMYTEAFF. DNA for the CDR3: TGTGCCTGGAGGGGGATGTACACTGAAGCTTTCTTT. The full variable domain, with the rest looked up from reference TRBV30 and TRBJ1-1, is SQTIHQWPATLVQPVGSPLSLECTVEGTSNPNLYWYRQAAGRGLQLLFYSVGIGQISSEVPQNLSASRPQDRQFILSSKKLLLSDSGFYLCAWRGMYTEAFFGQGTRLTVV.

J is TRBJ1-4 and V is TRBV6-5, with a weak D call TRBD1 (5 bases). The V gene's germline CDR1 is MNHEY and CDR2 SVGAGI. The CDR3 runs to 13 residues. The ends were cut back, 10 bases at V and 8 bases at J, with 17 bases in the middle. The DNA of the CDR3 is TGTGCCACGACAAGACAGATAAACGAAAAACTGTTTTTT. Its translation is CATTRQINEKLFF.

This clone was seen a few times. The chain is built from TRBV7-9 and TRBJ1-1; D unresolved. Germline CDR1 is SEHNR and CDR2 is FQNEAQ (reference sequence). This CDR3 has 14 residues. V was shortened by 0 bases and J by 3 bases, with 8 bases between the two germline ends. CDR3 in DNA: TGTGCCAGCAGCTTAGCCGTAGGCGACACTGAAGCTTTCTTT. Translation: CASSLAVGDTEAFF. Supplemented by reference TRBV7-9 and TRBJ1-1, the full variable domain reads DTGVSQNPRHKITKRGQNVTFRCDPISEHNRLYWYRQTLGQGPEFLTYFQNEAQLEKSRLLSDRFSAERPKGSFSTLEIQRTEQGDSAMYLCASSLAVGDTEAFFGQGTRLTVV.

For the CDR3, the DNA is TGCAGCGCAAGGACGGGTGGTGAAAAACTGTTTTTT. This encodes CSARTGGEKLFF. The chain links TRBV29-1 to TRBJ1-4, with D unresolved. V was pared by 7 bases and J by 7 bases, with 13 bases between. This CDR3 is built from 12 residues. In germline, CDR1 is SQVTM, CDR2 ANQGSEA.

The chain recombines TRBV14 with TRBJ2-1; D perhaps matches TRBD1 (6 bases). The CDR3 covers 16 residues. Germline values: CDR1 SGHDN, CDR2 FVKESK. Trimming took off 4 bases at V and 2 bases at J, with 15 bases between the two ends. The CDR3 reads CASSLGQTTTYNEQFF. CDR3 in DNA: TGTGCCAGCAGCCTCGGACAGACCACCACCTACAATGAGCAGTTCTTC.

This clone was observed once. This sequence joins TRBV7-9 and TRBJ1-1; maybe TRBD1 (5 bases). Germline CDR1 reads SEHNR; CDR2 reads FQNEAQ (reference sequence). Trimming took off 11 bases at V and 5 bases at J, with 9 bases between the two ends. CDR3 length equals 10 residues. The CDR3 DNA sequence: TGTGCCGGGGGGGAGACTGAAGCTTTCTTT. It codes for CAGGETEAFF.

The chain recombines TRBV27 with TRBJ1-6; D unclear. V dropped 0 bases and J dropped 9 bases, with 6 bases sitting between them. Germline V gene lookup returns CDR1 MNHEY and CDR2 SMNVEV (reference sequence). This CDR3 has 13 residues. The CDR3 bases are TGTGCCAGCAGTTTATCTCCAATTTCACCCCTCCACTTT. It translates to CASSLSPISPLHF.

This clone appeared many times. This sequence joins TRBV9 and TRBJ2-7; 9 bases agree with TRBD1. The germline gives CDR1 SGDLS, CDR2 YYNGEE. The CDR3 contains 17 residues. With 0 bases clipped from V and 3 bases from J, the junction kept 10 bases outside the gene matches. The CDR3 protein is CASSVGDRTGAIYEQYF. The CDR3 coding sequence is TGTGCCAGCAGCGTAGGAGATAGGACAGGGGCAATCTACGAGCAGTACTTC.

The chain has TRBV7-8 and TRBJ2-6; D gene unclear. Germline V gene sequence: CDR1 SGHVS, CDR2 FQNEAQ. Trimming removed 7 bases at V and 0 bases at J, with 7 bases between. The CDR3 is made up of 14 amino acids. CDR3 bases: TGTGCCAGCAACGCCCTCTCTGGGGCCAACGTCCTGACTTTC. Its translation: CASNALSGANVLTF.

The genes are TRBV7-9 and TRBJ1-2; the D gene is possibly TRBD1 (6 bases). The CDR3 loop spans 12 amino acids. With 5 bases removed from V and 7 bases from J, the gap between germline ends came to 11 bases. The V gene's germline CDR1 is SEHNR and CDR2 FQNEAQ (reference sequence). CDR3 DNA sequence: TGTGCCAGCAGCCAGGACAGAGGTGGCTACACCTTC. This codes for CASSQDRGGYTF.

This chain uses TRBV10-3 with TRBJ2-7; TRBD1 is a possible D gene (6 bases). CDR1 and CDR2 (germline): ENHRY, SYGVKD. The length of the CDR3 is 15 residues. V lost 6 bases and J 4 bases, leaving 19 bases between the germline ends. The CDR3 DNA sequence: TGTGCCATCAGCTTACGACAGGACACTGATTACGAGCAGTACTTC. It translates to CAISLRQDTDYEQYF.

This chain links TRBV29-1 with TRBJ2-7, with D perhaps matching TRBD2 (5 bases). Germline CDR1 SQVTM, CDR2 ANQGSEA. The CDR3 runs 12 residues. The V end was cut by 7 bases, the J end by 0 bases, with 10 bases between. The CDR3: CSGQRDSYEQYF. In DNA form, the CDR3 reads TGCAGCGGCCAACGGGACTCCTACGAGCAGTACTTC.

The rearrangement uses TRBV4-1 and TRBJ2-5; possible D gene TRBD2, 6 bases. The V and J ends lost 1 base and 5 bases respectively, with 17 bases between them. Germline V gene sequence: CDR1 MGHRA, CDR2 YSYEKL. This CDR3 is 16 amino acids long. CDR3: CASSQATGTSRETQYF. The CDR3 nucleotides are TGCGCCAGCAGCCAAGCCACCGGGACTTCACGGGAGACCCAGTACTTC.

This clone came up a few times. V and J are TRBV19 and TRBJ1-5; possibly TRBD1 for D (5 bases). The CDR3 runs to 17 residues. V was cut by 2 bases and J by 3 bases, with 17 bases left in between. CDR1 and CDR2 from the germline V gene are LNHDA and SQIVND (reference sequence). In DNA form, the CDR3 reads TGTGCCAGTAGTATAACGGGGAGGGGAAGGAACAATCAGCCCCAGCATTTT. Its protein product is CASSITGRGRNNQPQHF. Full variable domain (remainder filled in from reference TRBV19 and TRBJ1-5): DGGITQSPKYLFRKEGQNVTLSCEQNLNHDAMYWYRQDPGQGLRLIYYSQIVNDFQKGDIAEGYSVSREKKESFPLTVTSAQKNPTAFYLCASSITGRGRNNQPQHFGDGTRLSIL.